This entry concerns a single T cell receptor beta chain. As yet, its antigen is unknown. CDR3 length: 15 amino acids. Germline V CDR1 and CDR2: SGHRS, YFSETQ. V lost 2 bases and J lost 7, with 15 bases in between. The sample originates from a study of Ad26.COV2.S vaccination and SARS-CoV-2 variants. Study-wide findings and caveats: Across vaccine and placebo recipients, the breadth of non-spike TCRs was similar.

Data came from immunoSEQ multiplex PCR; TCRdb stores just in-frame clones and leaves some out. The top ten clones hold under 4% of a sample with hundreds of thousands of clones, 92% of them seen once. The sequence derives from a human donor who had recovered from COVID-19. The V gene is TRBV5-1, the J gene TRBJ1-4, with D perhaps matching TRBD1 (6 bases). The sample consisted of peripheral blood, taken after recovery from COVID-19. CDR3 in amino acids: CASSFKPGAGEKLFF. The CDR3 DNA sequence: TGCGCCAGCAGCTTTAAGCCAGGGGCAGGTGAAAAACTGTTTTTT. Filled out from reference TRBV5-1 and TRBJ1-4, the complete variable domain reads KAGVTQTPRYLIKTRGQQVTLSCSPISGHRSVSWYQQTPGQGLQFLFEYFSETQRNKGNFPGRFSGRQFSNSRSEMNVSTLELGDSALYLCASSFKPGAGEKLFFGSGTQLSVL.